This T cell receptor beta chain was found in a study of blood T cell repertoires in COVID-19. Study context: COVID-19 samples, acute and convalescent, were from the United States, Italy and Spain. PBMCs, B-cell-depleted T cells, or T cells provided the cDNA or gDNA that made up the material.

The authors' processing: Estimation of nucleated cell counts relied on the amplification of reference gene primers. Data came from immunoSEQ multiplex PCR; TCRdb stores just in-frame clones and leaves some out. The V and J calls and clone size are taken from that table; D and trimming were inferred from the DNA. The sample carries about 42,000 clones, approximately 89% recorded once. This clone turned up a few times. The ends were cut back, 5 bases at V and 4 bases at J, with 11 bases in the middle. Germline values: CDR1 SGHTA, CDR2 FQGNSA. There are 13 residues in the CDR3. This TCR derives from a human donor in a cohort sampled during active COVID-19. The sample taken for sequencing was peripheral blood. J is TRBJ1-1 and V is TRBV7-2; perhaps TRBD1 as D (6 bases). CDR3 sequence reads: CASSPGGATEAFF. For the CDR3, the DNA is TGTGCCAGCAGCCCTGGGGGGGCCACTGAAGCTTTCTTT.